What follows are 31 T cell receptor beta chains derived from one specimen sequenced in a study of shared clonotypes between healthy human individuals. The naive CD8 population came from CD45RO-negative cells selected for CCR7, without terminally differentiated effector memory CD45RA+ cells. The table came from immunoSEQ multiplex PCR; TCRdb's copy has only in-frame clones and leaves some out. This sample has about 2 million clones; less than 95% occur once, and the top ten carry approximately 1.2%. Material: naive CD8+ T cells sorted from blood. The receptors here all came from a young man in good health.

This chain connects TRBV10-1 to TRBJ2-2; D possibly uses TRBD1 or TRBD2 (5 bases each). The germline V gene encodes CDR1 WNHNN and CDR2 SYGVQD (reference sequence). The CDR3 is made up of 15 amino acids. The V gene lost 5 bases and the J gene lost 2 bases, with 12 bases spanning the gap. CDR3 loop: CASSPGTLNTGELFF. As DNA, the CDR3 is TGCGCCAGCAGTCCAGGGACCCTAAACACCGGGGAGCTGTTTTTT.

V usage is TRBV7-8 and J usage is TRBJ2-7; the D gene could be TRBD1 or TRBD2 (6 bases each). The CDR3 has 13 residues. CDR1 is SGHVS, CDR2 FQNEAQ, per germline. V was trimmed by 3 bases and J by 5 bases, leaving 11 bases between them. Written as DNA, the CDR3 is TGTGCCAGCAGCTTTGGGGGGCCCAACGAGCAGTACTTC. Residues: CASSFGGPNEQYF.

The chain joins TRBV14 to TRBJ2-7; no clear D gene. The germline CDR1 and CDR2 sequences are SGHDN and FVKESK. V lost 0 bases to trimming and J lost 0 bases, with 9 bases between them. CDR3 length: 15 residues. Here the CDR3 DNA reads TGTGCCAGCAGCCAAGATAATTGGGGCTCCTACGAGCAGTACTTC. It encodes CASSQDNWGSYEQYF.

This rearrangement joins TRBV27 to TRBJ2-6; TRBD2 might be the D (5 bases). Per the germline V gene, CDR1 is MNHEY and CDR2 is SMNVEV (reference sequence). The germline V and J ends were trimmed by 4 bases and 2 bases, with 18 bases remaining between them. This CDR3 contains 18 residues. The CDR3 bases are TGTGCCAGCAGTTCTGGAGCGGTCATGAACCCTGGGGCCAACGTCCTGACTTTC. Translating it yields CASSSGAVMNPGANVLTF.

This chain connects TRBV19 to TRBJ2-7, with 10 positions matching TRBD2. Trimming took 7 bases from V and 4 from J; bases not matched to a gene: 10. CDR3 size: 15 residues. Germline loops: CDR1 LNHDA, CDR2 SQIVND (reference sequence). The CDR3 region is CASKKEAGGLYEQYF. In DNA, the CDR3 is TGTGCCAGTAAAAAGGAAGCGGGAGGGCTTTACGAGCAGTACTTC. Filled out from reference TRBV19 and TRBJ2-7, the complete variable domain reads DGGITQSPKYLFRKEGQNVTLSCEQNLNHDAMYWYRQDPGQGLRLIYYSQIVNDFQKGDIAEGYSVSREKKESFPLTVTSAQKNPTAFYLCASKKEAGGLYEQYFGPGTRLTVT.

V and J are TRBV7-6 and TRBJ1-1; 12 nucleotides line up with TRBD1. Germline CDR1 SGHVS, CDR2 FNYEAQ. J lost 4 bases, V lost 5 bases, and 11 bases had no gene match. The CDR3 has 17 residues. The CDR3 here is CASSAGTGGLSVTEAFF. CDR3 DNA: TGTGCCAGCAGCGCCGGGACAGGGGGCTTGTCGGTCACTGAAGCTTTCTTT.

The V call is TRBV7-9, the J call TRBJ2-3; perhaps TRBD1 as D (6 bases). Trimming took off 3 bases at V and 1 base at J, with 11 bases between the two ends. This CDR3 region has 15 residues. CDR1 and CDR2 (germline): SEHNR, FQNEAQ (reference sequence). This chain's CDR3 is CASSFPGAGTDTQYF. The DNA of the CDR3 is TGTGCCAGCAGCTTCCCAGGGGCGGGCACAGATACGCAGTATTTT.

To note about this clone: The sample holds other DNA sequences that translate to the same CDR3. The genes are TRBV30 and TRBJ1-1, with 9 bases lining up with TRBD1. The germline V gene has CDR1 GTSNPN and CDR2 SVGIG (reference sequence). The CDR3 extends over 13 amino acids. Germline trimming cut 1 base from V and 5 bases from J; bases unmatched to any gene: 2. The CDR3 here is CAWSADRGTEAFF. CDR3 coding DNA: TGTGCCTGGAGTGCCGACAGGGGGACTGAAGCTTTCTTT.

The V and J genes are TRBV6-1 and TRBJ1-1, with D perhaps TRBD1 (5 bases). The CDR3 is 14 amino acids. Trimming removed 4 bases at V and 0 bases at J, with 9 bases between. Germline-derived CDR1 and CDR2 are MNHNS and SASEGT. The CDR3 DNA sequence: TGTGCCAGCAGTGGGGACCGGTTGAACACTGAAGCTTTCTTT. This encodes CASSGDRLNTEAFF.

The genes are TRBV15 and TRBJ2-1; D perhaps matches TRBD2 (6 bases). The CDR3 runs to 16 residues. The germline V and J ends were trimmed by 3 bases and 0 bases, with 12 bases remaining between them. CDR1 is LNHNV and CDR2 is YYDKDF in the germline V gene (reference sequence). DNA of the CDR3: TGTGCCACCAGCAGGGGACGGGAGAGCTCCTACAATGAGCAGTTCTTC. Protein sequence: CATSRGRESSYNEQFF. The full variable domain, rest sourced from reference TRBV15 and TRBJ2-1, is DAMVIQNPRYQVTQFGKPVTLSCSQTLNHNVMYWYQQKSSQAPKLLFHYYDKDFNNEADTPDNFQSRRPNTSFCFLDIRSPGLGDTAMYLCATSRGRESSYNEQFFGPGTRLTVL.

Comment on this clone: The junction departs from the called germline gene at one end, perhaps through a read error. V gene TRBV7-7 combines with J gene TRBJ2-3; no reliable D call. Germline V gives CDR1 SSHAT, CDR2 FNYEAQ (reference sequence). The CDR3 length is 13 residues. The CDR3 DNA follows: TGTGCTAGCAGCCCCCACGAGGCCGATACGCAGTATTTT. Its translation: CASSPHEADTQYF.

The chain has TRBV5-1 and TRBJ2-3, with a possible D match to TRBD1 (5 bases). Germline CDR1 SGHRS, CDR2 YFSETQ. V lost 0 bases, J lost 4 bases, and 12 bases lay in between. The CDR3 sequence is 15 residues long. The CDR3 DNA reads as TGCGCCAGCAGCTTGGAAGGGGCTCTCCCAGATACGCAGTATTTT. Protein: CASSLEGALPDTQYF.

The V call is TRBV4-1, the J call TRBJ2-3; 7 bases are a match to TRBD1. The CDR3 is made up of 17 amino acids. The germline V gene encodes CDR1 MGHRA and CDR2 YSYEKL. V lost 0 bases to trimming and J lost 2 bases; unmatched junction nucleotides: 8. The CDR3: CASSQDFSGTVTDTQYF. The CDR3 nucleotides are TGCGCCAGCAGCCAAGATTTTTCCGGGACAGTCACAGATACGCAGTATTTT.

The chain employs TRBV5-4 and TRBJ1-1; D might be TRBD1 (5 bases). The V end was cut by 1 base, the J end by 8 bases, with 12 bases between. Germline assignment: CDR1 SGHNT and CDR2 YYREEE (reference sequence). This CDR3 contains 13 residues. CDR3 nucleotides: TGTGCCAGCAGCTTGACCAGGGCGGGCGAAGCTTTCTTT. This sequence encodes CASSLTRAGEAFF.

The J gene is TRBJ2-1, the V gene TRBV11-2; 16 nucleotides match TRBD2. This CDR3 comprises 18 residues. Per the germline V gene, CDR1 is SGHAT and CDR2 is FQNNGV. V was pared by 5 bases and J by 8 bases, with 12 bases of the junction left unmatched. CDR3 amino acids: CASSRGLAGGQRIDEQFF. The CDR3 bases are TGTGCCAGCAGCCGGGGACTAGCGGGGGGGCAGCGGATCGATGAGCAGTTCTTC.

In its sample, this clone was seen once. The gene calls are TRBV2 and TRBJ2-7; the D is unclear. Germline V lookup: CDR1 SNHLY, CDR2 FYNNEI. Trimming took 6 bases from V and 4 from J, leaving 10 bases between them. This CDR3 is built from 12 residues. CDR3 sequence (DNA): TGTGCCAGCAGCCCGGCTGATTACGAGCAGTACTTC. This encodes CASSPADYEQYF.

The CDR3 bases are TGTGCCAGCGGCAGACTAGCGGGGGGGCTCGGCGAGCAGTACTTC. It codes for CASGRLAGGLGEQYF. The genes are TRBV2 and TRBJ2-7; TRBD2 aligns across 14 bases. The CDR3 covers 15 residues. From germline, CDR1 is SNHLY and CDR2 FYNNEI. V lost 8 bases and J lost 6; bases outside the gene matches: 9.

A single count supports this clone. The DNA for the CDR3 is TGTGCCAGCAGCCCGGGGGATTTTAGCACAGATACGCAGTATTTT. It is translated as CASSPGDFSTDTQYF. The chain uses TRBV5-8 and TRBJ2-3, with D maybe TRBD2 (6 bases). The V end lost 4 bases, the J end lost 0 bases, and 12 bases lay between the germline ends. Germline V gene sequence: CDR1 SGHTS, CDR2 YDEGEE. This CDR3 is built from 15 residues.

V is TRBV4-1 and J is TRBJ1-1, with no clear D. The CDR3 contains 13 residues. The germline CDR1 and CDR2 sequences are MGHRA and YSYEKL. V was cut by 3 bases and J by 3 bases, with 8 bases left in between. In DNA form, the CDR3 reads TGCGCCAGCAGCCATCCCCCTGACACTGAAGCTTTCTTT. Translation gives CASSHPPDTEAFF.

The chain combines TRBV28 with TRBJ2-7; tentative D call: TRBD1 (6 bases). Germline V CDR1 and CDR2: MDHEN, SYDVKM. The V and J ends lost 6 bases and 2 bases respectively, with 17 bases between them. The CDR3 spans 15 residues. The CDR3 DNA reads as TGTGCCAGCAGATTTACCTGGACAGATCCCTACGAGCAGTACTTC. It encodes CASRFTWTDPYEQYF. Together with reference TRBV28 and TRBJ2-7, the CDR3 gives the full variable domain: DVKVTQSSRYLVKRTGEKVFLECVQDMDHENMFWYRQDPGLGLRLIYFSYDVKMKEKGDIPEGYSVSREKKERFSLILESASTNQTSMYLCASRFTWTDPYEQYFGPGTRLTVT.

The chain employs TRBV25-1 and TRBJ2-3, with D maybe TRBD1 (5 bases). Germline V lookup: CDR1 MGHDK, CDR2 SYGVNS. This CDR3 contains 13 residues. Trimming removed 10 bases from V and 2 bases from J, with 13 bases in between. The CDR3 bases are TGTGCCACCCAGGACACCTACACAGATACGCAGTATTTT. Its translation is CATQDTYTDTQYF.

As concerns this clone: The sample contains more than one DNA sequence encoding this CDR3. The V and J genes are TRBV11-2 and TRBJ2-7; tentative D call: TRBD1 (5 bases). The germline V gene encodes CDR1 SGHAT and CDR2 FQNNGV. The CDR3 has 14 residues. V dropped 2 bases and J dropped 3 bases, with 11 bases sitting between them. Here the CDR3 DNA reads TGTGCCAGCAGCTTAACAGGTTTAGTCTACGAGCAGTACTTC. This encodes CASSLTGLVYEQYF.

This chain links TRBV15 with TRBJ1-1; D ambiguous. CDR3 size: 15 residues. CDR1 and CDR2 from the germline V gene are LNHNV and YYDKDF (reference sequence). V was shortened by 0 bases and J by 0 bases, with 8 bases between the two germline ends. As DNA, the CDR3 is TGTGCCACCAGCAGAGAACGGACTCTGAACACTGAAGCTTTCTTT. Translated, it gives CATSRERTLNTEAFF.

With regard to this clone: The germline gene is not matched at one end of the junction; a read error may be the cause. The chain couples TRBV7-7 to TRBJ2-7; either TRBD1 or TRBD2 may supply D (5 bases each). Germline V lookup: CDR1 SSHAT, CDR2 FNYEAQ (reference sequence). This CDR3 region has 13 residues. This CDR3 reads CASSPGTSYEQYF. The CDR3 nucleotides are TGTGCTAGCAGCCCCGGGACCAGCTACGAGCAGTACTTC.

The chain links TRBV5-4 to TRBJ2-7; D remains ambiguous. Germline V gene data show CDR1 as SGHNT and CDR2 as YYREEE (reference sequence). The CDR3 is 13 residues long. The V gene lost 3 bases and the J gene lost 4 bases, with 11 bases spanning the gap. CDR3 in DNA: TGTGCCAGCAGCTCTATCCCCCAGTACGAGCAGTACTTC. Residues: CASSSIPQYEQYF.

The rearrangement links TRBV4-1 to TRBJ2-5; 8 bases map to TRBD2. CDR1 is MGHRA and CDR2 is YSYEKL in the germline V gene. V was clipped by 1 base and J by 1 base; unmatched bases: 11. The CDR3 has 18 residues. The CDR3 bases are TGCGCCAGCAGCCAAGGACTCTGGGGTAGCGGGGTCCAAGAGACCCAGTACTTC. Protein product: CASSQGLWGSGVQETQYF.

This sequence joins TRBV27 and TRBJ1-1, with a possible D match to TRBD1 (5 bases). The germline V gene encodes CDR1 MNHEY and CDR2 SMNVEV (reference sequence). V was pared by 7 bases and J by 5 bases, with 8 bases between. The CDR3 is 11 amino acids. Here the CDR3 reads CASMWGTEAFF. Written as DNA, the CDR3 is TGTGCCAGCATGTGGGGGACTGAAGCTTTCTTT.

This chain connects TRBV7-9 to TRBJ2-1; D gene ambiguous. The CDR3 extends over 13 amino acids. V was pared by 4 bases and J by 0 bases, with 4 bases between. Germline values: CDR1 SEHNR, CDR2 FQNEAQ (reference sequence). The CDR3 loop reads CASSWTSYNEQFF. The CDR3 DNA follows: TGTGCCAGCAGCTGGACCTCCTACAATGAGCAGTTCTTC. The full variable domain, its missing parts supplied by reference TRBV7-9 and TRBJ2-1, is DTGVSQNPRHKITKRGQNVTFRCDPISEHNRLYWYRQTLGQGPEFLTYFQNEAQLEKSRLLSDRFSAERPKGSFSTLEIQRTEQGDSAMYLCASSWTSYNEQFFGPGTRLTVL.

With respect to this clone: The same CDR3 also results from other DNA sequences found in this sample. V usage is TRBV6-5 and J usage is TRBJ2-7, with D possibly called TRBD1 or TRBD2 (5 bases each). Trimming pared 3 bases from V and 3 bases from J, leaving 9 bases between. Germline V gene lookup returns CDR1 MNHEY and CDR2 SVGAGI. This CDR3 contains 13 residues. CDR3 region: CASSYRGDYEQYF. In nucleotides, the CDR3 is TGTGCCAGCAGTTATAGAGGGGACTACGAGCAGTACTTC.

This clone came up once. This sample also contains other DNA sequences that code for the same CDR3. The J gene is TRBJ2-7, the V gene TRBV7-9; 10 nucleotides line up with TRBD1. The CDR3 consists of 14 residues. CDR1 and CDR2 (germline): SEHNR, FQNEAQ (reference sequence). V lost 3 bases to trimming and J lost 4 bases; unmatched junction nucleotides: 3. In nucleotides, the CDR3 is TGTGCCAGCAGCTTCCCGGGACAGGGGTACGAGCAGTACTTC. It specifies CASSFPGQGYEQYF.

The chain joins TRBV7-9 to TRBJ2-7, with 11 bases fitting TRBD2. CDR1 and CDR2 from the germline V gene are SEHNR and FQNEAQ (reference sequence). Trimming cost V 5 bases and J 3 bases; bases outside gene matches: 6. CDR3 length: 15 residues. CDR3 residues: CASSTSGGPFYEQYF. The CDR3 DNA reads TGTGCCAGCAGCACTAGCGGGGGACCTTTCTACGAGCAGTACTTC.